Detailed here is one T cell receptor beta chain. This sample was included in a study of shared clonotypes between healthy human individuals. At the level of the study: The study enrolled a couple of women and a few men aged 18 to 49. There were three CD4 naive, three CD4 memory, two CD8 naive and one CD8 memory plates per donor.

Sequenced by immunoSEQ multiplex PCR; TCRdb stores in-frame clones only, minus some. The sample records tens of thousands of clones, about 64% being singletons. The CDR3 totals 15 residues. Trimming pared 2 bases from V and 2 bases from J, leaving 10 bases between. CDR1 is MNHNY, CDR2 SVGAGI, per germline (reference sequence). The receptor was derived from a man younger than 45 in good health. Sequenced input: memory CD8+ T cells sorted from blood. The subset denotes: CD45RO+ cells pooled with CCR7-negative TemRA cells. This sequence joins TRBV6-6 and TRBJ2-1, with unresolved D. The CDR3 coding sequence is TGTGCCAGCAGTTACGACCGCCTCACCTACAATGAGCAGTTCTTC. It yields the protein CASSYDRLTYNEQFF.